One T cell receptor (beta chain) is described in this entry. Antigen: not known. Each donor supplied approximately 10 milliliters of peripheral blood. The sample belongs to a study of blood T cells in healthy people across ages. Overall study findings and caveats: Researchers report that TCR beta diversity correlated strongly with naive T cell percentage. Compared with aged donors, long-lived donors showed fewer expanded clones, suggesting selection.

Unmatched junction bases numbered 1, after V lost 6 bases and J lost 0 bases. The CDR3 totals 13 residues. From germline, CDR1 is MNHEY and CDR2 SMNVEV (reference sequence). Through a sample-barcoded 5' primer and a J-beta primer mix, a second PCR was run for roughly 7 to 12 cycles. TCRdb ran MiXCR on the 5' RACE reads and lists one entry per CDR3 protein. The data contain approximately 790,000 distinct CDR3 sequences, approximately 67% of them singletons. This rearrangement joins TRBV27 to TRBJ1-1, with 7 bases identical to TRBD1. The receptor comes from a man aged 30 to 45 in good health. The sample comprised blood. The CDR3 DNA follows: TGTGCCAGCAGCGGACAGGTGAACACTGAAGCTTTCTTT. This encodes CASSGQVNTEAFF.